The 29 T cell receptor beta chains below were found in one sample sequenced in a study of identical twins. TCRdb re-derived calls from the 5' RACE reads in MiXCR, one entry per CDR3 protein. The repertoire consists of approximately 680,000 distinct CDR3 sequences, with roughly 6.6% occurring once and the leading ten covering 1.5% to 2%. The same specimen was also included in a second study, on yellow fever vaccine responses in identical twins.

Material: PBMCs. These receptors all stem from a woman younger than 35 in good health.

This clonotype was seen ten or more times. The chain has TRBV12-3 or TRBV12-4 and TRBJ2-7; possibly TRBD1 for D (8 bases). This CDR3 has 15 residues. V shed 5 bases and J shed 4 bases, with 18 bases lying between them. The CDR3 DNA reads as TGTGCCAGCAGTAAAGCCGGACAGGGAGGGTACGAGCAGTACTTC. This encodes CASSKAGQGGYEQYF.

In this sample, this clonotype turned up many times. The CDR3 is CASSQGFRGTFQETQYF. In nucleotides, the CDR3 is TGCGCCAGCAGCCAAGGTTTCAGGGGTACGTTCCAAGAGACCCAGTACTTC. V usage is TRBV4-1 and J usage is TRBJ2-5; weak D call: TRBD1 (6 bases). The CDR3 sequence is 17 residues long. Between the trimmed V and J ends, which lost 1 base and 1 base, there was a span of 16 bases. The germline gives CDR1 MGHRA, CDR2 YSYEKL.

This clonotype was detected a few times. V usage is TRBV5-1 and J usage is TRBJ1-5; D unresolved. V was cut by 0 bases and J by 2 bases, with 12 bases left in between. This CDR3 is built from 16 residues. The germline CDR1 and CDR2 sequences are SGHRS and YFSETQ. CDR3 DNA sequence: TGCGCCAGCAGCTTGGGAGGGAATAATGGCAATCAGCCCCAGCATTTT. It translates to CASSLGGNNGNQPQHF.

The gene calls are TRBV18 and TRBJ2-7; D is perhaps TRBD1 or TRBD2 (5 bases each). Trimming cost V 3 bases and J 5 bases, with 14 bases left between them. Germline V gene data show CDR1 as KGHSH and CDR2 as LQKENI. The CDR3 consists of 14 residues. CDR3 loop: CASSPGTPINEQYF. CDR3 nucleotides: TGTGCCAGCTCACCCGGGACCCCCATAAACGAGCAGTACTTC.

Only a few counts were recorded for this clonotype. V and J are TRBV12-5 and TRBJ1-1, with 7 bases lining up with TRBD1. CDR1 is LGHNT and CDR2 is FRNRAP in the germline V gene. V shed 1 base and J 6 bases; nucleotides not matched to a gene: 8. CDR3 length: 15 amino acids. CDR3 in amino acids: CASGLDRGIEAEAFF. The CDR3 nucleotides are TGTGCTAGTGGTTTGGACAGGGGTATCGAGGCTGAAGCTTTCTTT.

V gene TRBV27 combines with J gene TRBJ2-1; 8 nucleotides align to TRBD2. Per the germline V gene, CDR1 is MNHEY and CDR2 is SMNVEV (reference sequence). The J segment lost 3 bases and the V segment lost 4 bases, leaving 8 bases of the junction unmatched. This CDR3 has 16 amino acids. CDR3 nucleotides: TGTGCCAGCAGTTCGTATAGCGGGGCCTTCTACAATGAGCAGTTCTTC. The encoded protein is CASSSYSGAFYNEQFF.

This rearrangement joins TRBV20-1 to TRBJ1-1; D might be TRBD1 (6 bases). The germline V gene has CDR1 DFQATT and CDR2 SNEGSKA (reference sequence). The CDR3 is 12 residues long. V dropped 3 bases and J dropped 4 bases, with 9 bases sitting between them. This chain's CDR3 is CSASAGVTEAFF. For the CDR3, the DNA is TGCAGTGCTAGTGCAGGGGTCACTGAAGCTTTCTTT.

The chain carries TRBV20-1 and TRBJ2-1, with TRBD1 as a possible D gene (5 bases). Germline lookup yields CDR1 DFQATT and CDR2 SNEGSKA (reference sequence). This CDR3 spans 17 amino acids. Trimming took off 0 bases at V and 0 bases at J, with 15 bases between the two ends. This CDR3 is CSARDEWWGSSYNEQFF. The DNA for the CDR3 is TGCAGTGCTAGAGATGAGTGGTGGGGCAGCTCCTACAATGAGCAGTTCTTC.

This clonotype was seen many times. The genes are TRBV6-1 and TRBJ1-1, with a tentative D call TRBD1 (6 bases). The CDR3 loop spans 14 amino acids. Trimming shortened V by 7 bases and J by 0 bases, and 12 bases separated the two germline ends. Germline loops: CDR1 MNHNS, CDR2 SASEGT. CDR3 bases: TGTGCCAGCACGGACAGCCCCATGAACACTGAAGCTTTCTTT. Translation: CASTDSPMNTEAFF.

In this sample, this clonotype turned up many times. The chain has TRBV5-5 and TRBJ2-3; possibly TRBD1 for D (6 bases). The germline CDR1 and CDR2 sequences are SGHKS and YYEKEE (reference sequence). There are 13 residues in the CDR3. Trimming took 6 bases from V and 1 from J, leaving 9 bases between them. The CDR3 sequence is CASNRDGTDTQYF. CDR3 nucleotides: TGTGCCAGCAACAGGGACGGCACAGATACGCAGTATTTT.

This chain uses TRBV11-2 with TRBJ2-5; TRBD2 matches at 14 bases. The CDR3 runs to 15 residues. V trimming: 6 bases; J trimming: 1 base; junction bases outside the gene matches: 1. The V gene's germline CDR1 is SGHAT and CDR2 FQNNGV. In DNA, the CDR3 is TGTGCCAGCAGGACTAGCGGGGGGGTCCAAGAGACCCAGTACTTC. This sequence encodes CASRTSGGVQETQYF.

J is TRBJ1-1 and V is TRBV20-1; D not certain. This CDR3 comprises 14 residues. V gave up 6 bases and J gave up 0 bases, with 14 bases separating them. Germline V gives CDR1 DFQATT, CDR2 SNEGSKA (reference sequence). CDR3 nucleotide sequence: TGCAGTGCCCCTATTGGTCAGATGAACACTGAAGCTTTCTTT. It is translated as CSAPIGQMNTEAFF.

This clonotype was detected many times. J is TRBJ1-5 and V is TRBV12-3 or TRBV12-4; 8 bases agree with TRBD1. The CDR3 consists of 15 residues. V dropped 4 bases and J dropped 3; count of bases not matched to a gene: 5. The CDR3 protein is CASSSTGAFNQPQHF. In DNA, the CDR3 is TGTGCCAGCAGTTCGACAGGGGCCTTCAATCAGCCCCAGCATTTT.

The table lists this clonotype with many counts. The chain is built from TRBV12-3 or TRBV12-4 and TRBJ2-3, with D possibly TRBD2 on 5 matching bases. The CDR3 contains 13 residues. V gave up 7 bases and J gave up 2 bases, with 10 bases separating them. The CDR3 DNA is TGTGCCAGCATTAGGACTGACACAGATACGCAGTATTTT. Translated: CASIRTDTDTQYF.

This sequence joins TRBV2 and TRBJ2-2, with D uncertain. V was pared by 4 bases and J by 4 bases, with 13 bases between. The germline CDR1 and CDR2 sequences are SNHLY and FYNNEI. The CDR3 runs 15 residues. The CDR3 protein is CASSVQQQFTGELFF. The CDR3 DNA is TGTGCCAGCAGTGTGCAGCAGCAGTTCACCGGGGAGCTGTTTTTT.

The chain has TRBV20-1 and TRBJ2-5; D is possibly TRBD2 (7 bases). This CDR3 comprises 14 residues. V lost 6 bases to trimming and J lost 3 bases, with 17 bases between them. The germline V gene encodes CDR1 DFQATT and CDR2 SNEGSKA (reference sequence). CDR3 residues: CSALGGATKETQYF. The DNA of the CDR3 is TGCAGTGCCCTGGGGGGGGCCACGAAAGAGACCCAGTACTTC.

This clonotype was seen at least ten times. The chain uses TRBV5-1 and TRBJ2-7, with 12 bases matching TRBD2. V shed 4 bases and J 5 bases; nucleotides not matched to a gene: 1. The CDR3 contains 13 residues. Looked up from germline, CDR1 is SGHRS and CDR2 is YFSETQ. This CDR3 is CASSRTSGNEQYF. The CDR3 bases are TGCGCCAGCAGCAGGACTAGCGGGAACGAGCAGTACTTC.

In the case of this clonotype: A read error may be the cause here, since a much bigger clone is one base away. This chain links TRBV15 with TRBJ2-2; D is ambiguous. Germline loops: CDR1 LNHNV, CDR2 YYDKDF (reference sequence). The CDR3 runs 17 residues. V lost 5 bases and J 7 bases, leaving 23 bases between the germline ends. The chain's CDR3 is CATSRSLGPTVGGELFF. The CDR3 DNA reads TGTGCCACCAGCCGATCTCTAGGGCCGACCGTTGGCGGGGAGCTGTTTTTT.

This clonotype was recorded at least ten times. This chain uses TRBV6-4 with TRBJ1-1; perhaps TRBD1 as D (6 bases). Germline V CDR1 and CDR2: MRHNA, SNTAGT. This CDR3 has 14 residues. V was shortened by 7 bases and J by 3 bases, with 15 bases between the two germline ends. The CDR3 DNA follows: TGTGCCAGCACACGGACGCCAGGGGACACTGAAGCTTTCTTT. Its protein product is CASTRTPGDTEAFF.

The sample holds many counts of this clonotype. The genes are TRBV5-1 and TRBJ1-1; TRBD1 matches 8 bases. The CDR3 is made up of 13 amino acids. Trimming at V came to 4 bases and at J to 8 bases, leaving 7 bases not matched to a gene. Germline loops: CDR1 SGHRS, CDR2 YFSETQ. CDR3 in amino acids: CASSLDRVEEAFF. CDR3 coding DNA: TGCGCCAGCAGCCTGGACAGGGTGGAGGAAGCTTTCTTT.

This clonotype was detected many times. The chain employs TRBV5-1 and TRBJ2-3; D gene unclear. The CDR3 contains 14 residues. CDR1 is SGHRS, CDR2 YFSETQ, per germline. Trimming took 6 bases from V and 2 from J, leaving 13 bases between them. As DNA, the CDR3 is TGCGCCAGCACCTATGGGCTCCTCACAGATACGCAGTATTTT. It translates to CASTYGLLTDTQYF.

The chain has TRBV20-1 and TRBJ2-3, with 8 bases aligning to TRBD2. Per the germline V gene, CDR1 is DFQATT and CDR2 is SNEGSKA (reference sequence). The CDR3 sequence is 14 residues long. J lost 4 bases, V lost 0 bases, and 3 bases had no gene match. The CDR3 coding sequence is TGCAGTGCTAGAGATTCGGGGGGGCCAGATACGCAGTATTTT. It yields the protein CSARDSGGPDTQYF.

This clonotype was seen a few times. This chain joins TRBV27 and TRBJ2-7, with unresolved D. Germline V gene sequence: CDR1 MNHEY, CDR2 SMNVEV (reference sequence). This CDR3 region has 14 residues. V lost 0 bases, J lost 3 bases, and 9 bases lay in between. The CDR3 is CASSLSSAFYEQYF. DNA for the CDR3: TGTGCCAGCAGTTTATCGTCGGCTTTCTACGAGCAGTACTTC.

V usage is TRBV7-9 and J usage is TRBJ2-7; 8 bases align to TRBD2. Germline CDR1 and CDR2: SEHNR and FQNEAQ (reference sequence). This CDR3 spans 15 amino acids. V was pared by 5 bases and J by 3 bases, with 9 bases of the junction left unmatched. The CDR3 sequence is CASSVSGGTYYEQYV. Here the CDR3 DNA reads TGTGCCAGCAGCGTCAGCGGGGGTACATACTACGAGCAGTACGTC.

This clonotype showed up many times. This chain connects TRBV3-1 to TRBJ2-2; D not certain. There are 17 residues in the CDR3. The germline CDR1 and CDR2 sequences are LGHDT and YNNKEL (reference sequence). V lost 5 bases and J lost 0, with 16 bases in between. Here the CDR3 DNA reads TGTGCCAGCAGCTCCAAAGAGGTTCGGGCGAACACCGGGGAGCTGTTTTTT. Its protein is CASSSKEVRANTGELFF.

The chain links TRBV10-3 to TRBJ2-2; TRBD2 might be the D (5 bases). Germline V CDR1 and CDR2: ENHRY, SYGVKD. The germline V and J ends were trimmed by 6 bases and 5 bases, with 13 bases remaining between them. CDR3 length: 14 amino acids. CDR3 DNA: TGTGCCATCAGCCTTGAGGGTCGGACCGGGGAGCTGTTTTTT. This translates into CAISLEGRTGELFF.

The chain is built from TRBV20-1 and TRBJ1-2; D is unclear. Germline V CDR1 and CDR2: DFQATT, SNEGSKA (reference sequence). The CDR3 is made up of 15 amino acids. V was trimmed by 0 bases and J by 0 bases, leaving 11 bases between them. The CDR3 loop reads CSARDSDGTNYGYTF. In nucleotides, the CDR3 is TGCAGTGCTAGAGATTCGGACGGCACTAACTATGGCTACACCTTC.

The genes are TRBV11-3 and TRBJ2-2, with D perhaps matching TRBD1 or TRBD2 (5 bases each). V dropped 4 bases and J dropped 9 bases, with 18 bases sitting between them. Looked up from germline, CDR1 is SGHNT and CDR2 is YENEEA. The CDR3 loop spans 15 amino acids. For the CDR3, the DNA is TGTGCCAGCAGCTCGTACGGGGCAACTGAAAGGGAGCTGTTTTTT. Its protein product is CASSSYGATERELFF.

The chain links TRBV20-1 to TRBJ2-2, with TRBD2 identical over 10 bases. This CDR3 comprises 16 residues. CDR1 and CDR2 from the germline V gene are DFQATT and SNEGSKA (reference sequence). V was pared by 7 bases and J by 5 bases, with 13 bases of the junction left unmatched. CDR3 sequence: CSVRSAGGLGTGELFF. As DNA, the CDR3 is TGCAGTGTCAGATCAGCGGGGGGGCTCGGGACCGGGGAGCTGTTTTTT.